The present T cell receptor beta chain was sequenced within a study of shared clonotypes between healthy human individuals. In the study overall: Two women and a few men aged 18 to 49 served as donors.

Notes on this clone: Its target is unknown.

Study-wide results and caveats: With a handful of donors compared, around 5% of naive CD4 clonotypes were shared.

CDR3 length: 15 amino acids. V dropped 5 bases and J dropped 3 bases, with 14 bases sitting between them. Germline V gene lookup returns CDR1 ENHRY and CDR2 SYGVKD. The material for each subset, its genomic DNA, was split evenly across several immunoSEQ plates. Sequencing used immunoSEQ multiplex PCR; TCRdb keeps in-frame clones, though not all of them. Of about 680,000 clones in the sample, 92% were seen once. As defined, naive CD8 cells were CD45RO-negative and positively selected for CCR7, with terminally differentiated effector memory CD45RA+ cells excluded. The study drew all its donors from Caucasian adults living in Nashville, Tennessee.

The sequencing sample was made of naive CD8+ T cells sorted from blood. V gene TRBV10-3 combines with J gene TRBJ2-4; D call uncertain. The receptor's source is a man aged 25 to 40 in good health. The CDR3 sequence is CAISNREEGKNIQYF. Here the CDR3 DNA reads TGTGCCATCAGTAACCGAGAGGAAGGCAAAAACATTCAGTACTTC.